The clone carrying this T cell receptor (beta chain) occurred many times. Its antigen is unidentified. RNA extraction gave at least 5 micrograms of total RNA per sample. With a J-beta primer mix and a sample-barcoded 5' primer, a second PCR ran 7 to 11 cycles. Carrying 12 random nucleotides, a template-switch adaptor labeled each individual cDNA molecule. TCRdb ran MiXCR on the 5' RACE reads and lists one entry per CDR3 protein. The table lists 550,000 to 600,000 distinct CDR3 sequences, roughly 48% of them singletons. This specimen comes from a study of blood T cells in healthy people across ages. About the study: Researchers report that template switching captured about one barcoded beta molecule per two T cells.

Study-wide results and caveats: More naive CD4+ cells and higher diversity marked long-lived donors relative to aged donors.

The sample consisted of blood. This TCR came from a man older than 75 in good health.

DNA for the CDR3: TGCGCCAGCAGCCAAGAATATGTTTCTAATGAAAAACTGTTTTTT. It specifies CASSQEYVSNEKLFF. The chain joins TRBV4-1 to TRBJ1-4; D ambiguous. Germline loops: CDR1 MGHRA, CDR2 YSYEKL. Trimming took off 0 bases at V and 3 bases at J, with 8 bases between the two ends. The CDR3 extends over 15 amino acids.